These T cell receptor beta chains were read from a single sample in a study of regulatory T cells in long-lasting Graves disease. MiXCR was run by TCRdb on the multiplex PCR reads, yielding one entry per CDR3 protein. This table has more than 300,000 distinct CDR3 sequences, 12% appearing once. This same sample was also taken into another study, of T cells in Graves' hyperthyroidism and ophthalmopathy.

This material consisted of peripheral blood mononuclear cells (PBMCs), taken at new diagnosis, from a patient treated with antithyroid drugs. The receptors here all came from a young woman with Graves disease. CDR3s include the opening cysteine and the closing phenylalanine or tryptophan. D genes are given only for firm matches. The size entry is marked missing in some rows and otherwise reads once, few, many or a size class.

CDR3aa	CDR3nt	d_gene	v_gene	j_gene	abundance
CAWSTRGGYSSYNSPLHF	TGTGCCTGGAGCACCAGGGGAGGCTACAGCTCCTATAATTCACCCCTCCACTTT	-	TRBV30	TRBJ1-6	many
CASSLTAVVTF	TGTGCCAGCAGCTTGACCGCGGTTGTCACCTTC	-	TRBV7-9	TRBJ1-2	-
CASSPGVGRAEAFF	TGTGCCAGCTCACCAGGAGTGGGGCGCGCTGAAGCTTTCTTT	-	TRBV18	TRBJ1-1	many
CASSLGTSGRNEQYF	TGTGCCAGCAGTCTCGGGACGAGCGGGAGAAACGAGCAGTACTTC	TRBD2	TRBV27	TRBJ2-7	many
CASRGQNQETQYF	TGTGCCAGCCGAGGGCAGAACCAAGAGACCCAGTACTTC	-	TRBV12-3/TRBV12-4	TRBJ2-5	many
CAWNQGSSAFF	TGTGCCTGGAACCAGGGGAGTTCGGCTTTCTTT	-	TRBV30	TRBJ1-1	many
CSVLALTLYNEQFF	TGCAGCGTACTAGCGCTAACCCTCTACAATGAGCAGTTCTTC	TRBD2	TRBV29-1	TRBJ2-1	-
CASSYSKKTLKRYNEQFF	TGTGCCAGCAGTTACTCCAAAAAGACCCTCAAGAGGTACAATGAGCAGTTCTTC	-	TRBV6-5	TRBJ2-1	few
CASSLVRFAQYF	TGTGCCAGCAGTTTAGTTCGGTTTGCGCAGTATTTT	-	TRBV28	TRBJ2-3	many
CASSPRSPGYGYTF	TGTGCCAGCAGTCCGCGGTCCCCGGGCTATGGCTACACCTTC	-	TRBV6-1	TRBJ1-2	many
CASSSLRYYNEQFF	TGTGCCAGCAGCTCGCTAAGATACTACAATGAGCAGTTCTTC	-	TRBV11-2	TRBJ2-1	many
CSVKDYLRVDEQFF	TGCAGCGTAAAGGACTACTTAAGAGTAGATGAGCAGTTCTTC	-	TRBV29-1	TRBJ2-1	-
CASSLGGGAGRTEAFF	TGTGCCAGCAGCCTGGGGGGAGGTGCTGGGCGTACTGAAGCTTTCTTT	-	TRBV12-3/TRBV12-4	TRBJ1-1	many
CASSYGVRGNSPLHF	TGTGCCAGCAGCTACGGGGTTCGTGGGAATTCACCCCTCCACTTT	-	TRBV11-2	TRBJ1-6	many
CAISVTGVVTEAFF	TGTGCCATCAGTGTAACAGGGGTTGTCACTGAAGCTTTCTTT	TRBD1	TRBV10-3	TRBJ1-1	-
CATPKRQLNYGYTF	TGTGCCACCCCGAAACGACAGTTGAACTATGGCTACACCTTC	-	TRBV2	TRBJ1-2	few
CASSPDGTLSSYNEQFF	TGTGCCAGCAGCCCTGATGGGACCTTGAGCTCCTACAATGAGCAGTTCTTC	-	TRBV5-5	TRBJ2-1	-
CASSPNWRTEAFF	TGTGCCAGCAGTCCGAATTGGAGGACTGAAGCTTTCTTT	-	TRBV6-1	TRBJ1-1	many
CASSLDSSKYNEQFF	TGTGCTAGCAGCTTAGATTCGAGTAAATACAATGAGCAGTTCTTC	-	TRBV7-7	TRBJ2-1	many
CASSSRAPDNSPLHF	TGTGCCAGCAGCTCCCGGGCCCCTGATAATTCACCCCTCCACTTT	-	TRBV7-8	TRBJ1-6	many
CASSRLASRSDTQYF	TGTGCCAGCAGCAGACTAGCTTCGCGTTCAGATACGCAGTATTTT	TRBD2	TRBV27	TRBJ2-3	many
CSVEKDPSNNEQFF	TGCAGCGTTGAAAAGGACCCGTCTAACAATGAGCAGTTCTTC	-	TRBV29-1	TRBJ2-1	few
CASSFLRGPRFF	TGTGCCAGCAGTTTCTTAAGGGGACCGCGGTTTTTT	-	TRBV12-3/TRBV12-4	TRBJ1-4	many
CASRLSGTLTGELFF	TGTGCCAGCAGACTTAGCGGGACACTCACCGGGGAGCTGTTTTTT	TRBD2	TRBV27	TRBJ2-2	many
CASSPWARGLEEDEQYF	TGTGCCAGCAGCCCCTGGGCCAGGGGGCTTGAAGAGGACGAGCAGTACTTC	TRBD1	TRBV7-3	TRBJ2-7	few
CASSHRGLGSTEAFF	TGTGCCAGCAGCCACAGGGGACTGGGCAGCACTGAAGCTTTCTTT	TRBD1	TRBV12-3/TRBV12-4	TRBJ1-1	-